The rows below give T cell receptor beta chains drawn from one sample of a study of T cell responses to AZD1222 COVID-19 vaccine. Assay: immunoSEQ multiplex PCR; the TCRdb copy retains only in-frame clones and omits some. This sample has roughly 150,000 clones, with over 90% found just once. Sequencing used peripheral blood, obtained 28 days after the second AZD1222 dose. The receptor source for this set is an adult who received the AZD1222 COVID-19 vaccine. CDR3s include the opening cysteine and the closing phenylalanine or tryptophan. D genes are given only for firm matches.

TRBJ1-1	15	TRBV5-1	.	CASSLDTGRAAEAFF
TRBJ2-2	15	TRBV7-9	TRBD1	CASGERDRNTGELFF
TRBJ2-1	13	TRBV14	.	CASSRGGRNEQFF
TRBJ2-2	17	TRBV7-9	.	CASSSSEGYANTGELFF
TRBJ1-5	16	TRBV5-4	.	CASSLGGGSRNQPQHF
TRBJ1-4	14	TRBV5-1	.	CASSSGSTNEKLFF
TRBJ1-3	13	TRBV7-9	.	CASSLEYGNTIYF
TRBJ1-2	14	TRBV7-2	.	CASSLSWQTYGYTF
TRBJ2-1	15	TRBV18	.	CASSPTTLGREEQFF
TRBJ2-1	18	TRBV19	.	CASSIGLKGVSRNNEQFF
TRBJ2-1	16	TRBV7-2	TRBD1	CASTLRDRLSYNEQFF
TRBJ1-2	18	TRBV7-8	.	CASSFIYGMRAPDYGYTF
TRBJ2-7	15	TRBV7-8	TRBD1	CASSLRIGQGYEQYF
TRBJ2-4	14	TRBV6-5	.	CASQVGANKNIQYF
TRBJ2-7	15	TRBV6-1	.	CASSEARTATYEQYF
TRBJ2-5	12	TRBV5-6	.	CASSLGGSSQYF
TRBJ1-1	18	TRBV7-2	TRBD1	CASSLLTTGGLENTEAFF
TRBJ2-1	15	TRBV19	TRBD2	CASSASSGGYNEQFF
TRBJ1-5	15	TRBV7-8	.	CASSLTWGSNQPQHF
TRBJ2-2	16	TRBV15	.	CATSIRAPPNTGELFF
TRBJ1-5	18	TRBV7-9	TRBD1	CASSLQGGTGGFNQPQHF
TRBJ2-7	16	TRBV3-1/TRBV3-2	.	CASSWGPDHRFYEQYF
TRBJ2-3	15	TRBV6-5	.	CASVAVTDNTDTQYF
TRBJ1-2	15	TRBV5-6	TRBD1	CASSLVDRGRGGYTF
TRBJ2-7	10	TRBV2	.	CASRQGWQYF
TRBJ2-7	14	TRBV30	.	CAWSTPGMPYEQYF
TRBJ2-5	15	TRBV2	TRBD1	CASKRIRTGKETQYF
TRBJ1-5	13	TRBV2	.	CASRETPNQPQHF
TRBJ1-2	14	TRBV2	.	CASSRDTRVEGYTF
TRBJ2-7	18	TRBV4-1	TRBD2	CASSPGPISGSSAYEQYF
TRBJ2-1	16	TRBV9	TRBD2	CASSVVGASGSTEQFF
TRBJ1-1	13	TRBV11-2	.	CASSPGMSTIAFF
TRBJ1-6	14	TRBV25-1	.	CASSRDKNNSPLHF
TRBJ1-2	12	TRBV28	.	CASSLEYRPGTF
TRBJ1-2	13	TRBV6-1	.	CASSERSGLGYTF
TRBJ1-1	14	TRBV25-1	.	CASSEAPPGTEAFF
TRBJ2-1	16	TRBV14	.	CASSQDGRSSYNEQFF
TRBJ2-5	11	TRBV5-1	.	CASSLEETQYF
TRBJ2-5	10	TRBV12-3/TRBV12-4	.	CASSLETQYF
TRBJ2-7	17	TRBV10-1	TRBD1	CASAWGPGGANLNEQYF
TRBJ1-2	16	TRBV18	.	CASSPQKGDYNYGYTF
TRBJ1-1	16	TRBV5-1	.	CASSLMVTELNTEAFF
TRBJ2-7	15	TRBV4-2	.	CASSRGGGRANEQYF
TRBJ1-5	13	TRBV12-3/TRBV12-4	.	CASSFVWNQPQHF
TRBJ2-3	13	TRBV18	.	CASSQDQTDTQYF
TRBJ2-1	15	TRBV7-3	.	CASSLLGGLYNEQFF
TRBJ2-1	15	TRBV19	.	CASSISGRSYNEQFF
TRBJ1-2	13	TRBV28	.	CASTPGTYYGYTF
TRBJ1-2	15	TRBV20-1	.	CSASTENRRSYGYTF
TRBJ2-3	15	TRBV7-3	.	CASSMTPGRTDTQYF
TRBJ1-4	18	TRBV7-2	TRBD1	CASSPLVGQGEGSEKLFF
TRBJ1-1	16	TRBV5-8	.	CASSIRTALLNTEAFF
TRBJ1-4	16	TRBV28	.	CASSLNRWGAGEKLFF
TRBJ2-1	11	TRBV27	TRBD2	CASSHGTSEFF